This paragraph reports one TCR beta chain. Sequencing was performed with immunoSEQ multiplex PCR; in TCRdb, only in-frame clones are kept and a portion is missing. The sample has about 300,000 clones, about 85% seen once. These data originate in a study of blood T cell repertoires in COVID-19. The CDR3 consists of 13 residues. Trimming pared 5 bases from V and 9 bases from J, leaving 11 bases between. The chain combines TRBV12-3 or TRBV12-4 with TRBJ1-6, with D possibly matching TRBD1 (5 bases). The sequence came from a woman aged 25 to 39 who had recovered from COVID-19. Material: PBMCs or T cells enriched from blood (not recorded which). CDR3 coding DNA: TGTGCCAGCAGTCCCAGGGAGGGTTCACCCCTCCACTTT. The encoded protein is CASSPREGSPLHF.